Following are 9 T cell receptor beta chains from one sample sequenced in a study of monozygotic twins with inflammatory bowel disease. TCRdb reprocessed the 5' RACE reads, with one entry per CDR3 protein and no DNA. This sample's table has roughly 140,000 distinct CDR3 sequences. The specimen sequenced was blood. Receptor source: a human donor with ulcerative colitis or Crohn's disease, or a healthy co-twin of an affected twin (not recorded which).

The gene calls are TRBV4-1 and TRBJ2-1; with no DNA, the TCRdb D assignment of TRBD1 cannot be verified. From germline, CDR1 is MGHRA and CDR2 YSYEKL. This CDR3 has 12 residues. This chain's CDR3 is CASSLRTGEQFF.

V usage is TRBV5-5 and J usage is TRBJ1-2. CDR3 length: 12 amino acids. Germline V lookup: CDR1 SGHKS, CDR2 YYEKEE (reference sequence). This chain's CDR3 is CASAFSSIGYTF. Variable domain in full (rest from reference TRBV5-5 and TRBJ1-2): DAGVTQSPTHLIKTRGQQVTLRCSPISGHKSVSWYQQVLGQGPQFIFQYYEKEERGRGNFPDRFSARQFPNYSSELNVNALLLGDSALYLCASAFSSIGYTFGSGTRLTVV.

V usage is TRBV6-1 and J usage is TRBJ2-2; the TRBD2 assignment by TCRdb is unverifiable without DNA. Germline CDR1 reads MNHNS; CDR2 reads SASEGT. The CDR3 covers 15 residues. The CDR3: CASSGGRKNTGELFF.

The chain recombines TRBV5-1 with TRBJ2-7; TCRdb indicates TRBD1, and absent DNA this call remains unverified. The germline V gene encodes CDR1 SGHRS and CDR2 YFSETQ. The CDR3 has 15 amino acids. The CDR3: CASSLEPGGDYEQYF.

V gene TRBV6-5 combines with J gene TRBJ2-1; TCRdb names TRBD1, which stays unverified in the absence of DNA. In germline, CDR1 is MNHEY, CDR2 SVGAGI. The CDR3 totals 18 residues. This CDR3 reads CASSYYPVGRGTYNEQFF.

This chain joins TRBV5-1 and TRBJ1-1; TCRdb proposes TRBD1, but this gene call is untestable without DNA. Germline V CDR1 and CDR2: SGHRS, YFSETQ. The length of the CDR3 is 14 residues. The CDR3 sequence is CASSIGPGGTEAFF.

The V gene is TRBV10-3, the J gene TRBJ2-7; TCRdb returns TRBD1, unconfirmable since there is no DNA. Germline V CDR1 and CDR2: ENHRY, SYGVKD. The CDR3 runs 14 residues. The chain's CDR3 is CATGWGQGAYEQYF.

This chain uses TRBV24-1 with TRBJ2-1; with no DNA, the TCRdb D assignment of TRBD2 cannot be verified. Germline CDR1 KGHDR, CDR2 SFDVKD. This CDR3 has 14 residues. The CDR3 region is CATSGVSSGGRQFF.

The rearrangement uses TRBV11-3 and TRBJ2-5. CDR1 is SGHNT and CDR2 is YENEEA in the germline V gene. This CDR3 spans 15 amino acids. The CDR3 reads CASSLGYLAEETQYF.